A single sample is the source of the 15 T cell receptor beta chains below, sequenced in a study of response to subunit inactivated influenza vaccine. TCRdb recomputed calls from the RT-PCR reads with MiXCR, one row per CDR3 protein. Here the sample spans approximately 530,000 distinct CDR3 sequences, around 8% being singletons. The sequencing used PBMCs from blood, collected 23 to 25 months after vaccination. Receptor source: a man aged 45-69 years who received an inactivated influenza vaccine.

This clonotype was observed a handful of times. The chain has TRBV7-3 and TRBJ2-1; 9 nucleotides match TRBD2. The V segment lost 5 bases and the J segment 8 bases; nucleotides outside the gene matches: 10. Germline CDR1 SGHTA, CDR2 FQGTGA. The CDR3 spans 15 residues. CDR3 bases: TGTGCCAGCAGCCAAGGGGGACTAGCCGGCGATGAGCAGTTCTTC. It encodes CASSQGGLAGDEQFF.

About this clonotype: One end of the junction does not line up with germline, which may come from a read error. The chain links TRBV20-1 to TRBJ1-1; possibly TRBD1 for D (5 bases). Germline CDR1 and CDR2: DFQATT and SNEGSKA (reference sequence). There are 15 residues in the CDR3. The CDR3 protein is CSARGTFTTGTEAFF. As DNA, the CDR3 is TGCAGTGCAAGAGGGACGTTCACCACGGGCACTGAAGCTTTCTTT.

This clonotype was counted only a few times. The rearrangement links TRBV7-2 to TRBJ2-7; 9 nucleotides align to TRBD2. The CDR3 extends over 16 amino acids. V shed 1 base and J 4 bases; nucleotides not matched to a gene: 8. CDR1 and CDR2 from the germline V gene are SGHTA and FQGNSA. CDR3 amino acids: CASSLEQREATYEQYF. The DNA for the CDR3 is TGTGCCAGCAGCTTAGAGCAGCGGGAGGCCACGTACGAGCAGTACTTC.

V usage is TRBV20-1 and J usage is TRBJ1-5, with TRBD1 identical over 7 bases. The CDR3 extends over 13 amino acids. Germline loops: CDR1 DFQATT, CDR2 SNEGSKA (reference sequence). With V trimmed by 6 bases and J by 4 bases, 6 bases remained unmatched. The CDR3 region is CSANPGGNQPQHF. The DNA of the CDR3 is TGCAGTGCCAACCCAGGGGGAAATCAGCCCCAGCATTTT.

The chain employs TRBV4-3 and TRBJ2-3; D unclear. Germline V gene lookup returns CDR1 LGHNA and CDR2 YSLEER. CDR3 size: 15 residues. V lost 1 base, J lost 2 bases, and 10 bases lay in between. The CDR3 loop reads CASSQAVANTDTQYF. The CDR3 DNA is TGCGCCAGCAGCCAAGCGGTAGCCAACACAGATACGCAGTATTTT.

The chain carries TRBV15 and TRBJ2-7, with TRBD1 matching 7 bases. The germline CDR1 and CDR2 sequences are LNHNV and YYDKDF (reference sequence). With 0 bases clipped from V and 3 bases from J, the junction kept 5 bases outside the gene matches. The CDR3 loop spans 15 amino acids. The CDR3 sequence is CATSRDKRGLYEQYF. The CDR3 nucleotides are TGTGCCACCAGCAGAGATAAGAGGGGGCTCTACGAGCAGTACTTC.

This chain uses TRBV20-1 with TRBJ2-5; TRBD2 matches 7 bases. Per the germline V gene, CDR1 is DFQATT and CDR2 is SNEGSKA (reference sequence). V gave up 1 base and J gave up 9 bases; unmatched junction bases: 14. The CDR3 length is 15 residues. This chain's CDR3 is CSARGPSGSAGAQYF. For the CDR3, the DNA is TGCAGTGCTAGAGGCCCTAGCGGCTCGGCGGGGGCCCAGTACTTC.

The table lists this clonotype with a few counts. The chain recombines TRBV6-2 or TRBV6-3 with TRBJ2-1; no clear D. The CDR3 runs to 12 residues. V lost 8 bases, J lost 3 bases, and 8 bases lay in between. CDR1 and CDR2 from the germline V gene are MNHEY and SVGEGT. CDR3 nucleotides: TGTGCCAGCGCGAAAAACTACAATGAGCAGTTCTTC. This codes for CASAKNYNEQFF.

The chain has TRBV12-3 or TRBV12-4 and TRBJ2-7; 8 nucleotides agree with TRBD1. J gave up 2 bases and V 5 bases, and 2 bases lay outside the gene matches. The CDR3 covers 13 residues. In nucleotides, the CDR3 is TGTGCCAGCAGTACGGACAGGGCCTACGAGCAGTACTTC. It encodes CASSTDRAYEQYF.

This clonotype was recorded a few times. The V and J genes are TRBV5-1 and TRBJ2-2; possibly TRBD1 for D (6 bases). V lost 2 bases and J lost 7, with 15 bases in between. The CDR3 runs 15 residues. Germline loops: CDR1 SGHRS, CDR2 YFSETQ. CDR3 protein: CASSLTPTGFGELFF. CDR3 nucleotides: TGCGCCAGCAGCTTAACTCCTACAGGGTTCGGGGAGCTGTTTTTT.

This clonotype was counted many times. The chain recombines TRBV10-3 with TRBJ1-1; D perhaps matches TRBD1 (6 bases). The CDR3 has 13 amino acids. Germline V gene lookup returns CDR1 ENHRY and CDR2 SYGVKD. Trimming removed 7 bases from V and 4 bases from J, with 13 bases in between. For the CDR3, the DNA is TGTGCCATCAAGGGGGGGGCGGGCACTGAAGCTTTCTTT. Its protein is CAIKGGAGTEAFF.

This clonotype turned up a few times. The V and J genes are TRBV4-1 and TRBJ2-7; the match to TRBD2 covers 7 bases. The CDR3 extends over 19 amino acids. Germline CDR1 and CDR2: MGHRA and YSYEKL. V was clipped by 1 base and J by 0 bases; unmatched bases: 15. CDR3 residues: CASSQGGGIGPRSSYEQYF. The CDR3 DNA is TGCGCCAGCAGCCAAGGGGGGGGGATTGGCCCAAGGAGCTCCTACGAGCAGTACTTC.

A few counts support this clonotype. The chain carries TRBV7-9 and TRBJ2-2; TRBD1 might be the D (6 bases). Germline values: CDR1 SEHNR, CDR2 FQNEAQ (reference sequence). Trimming pared 5 bases from V and 1 base from J, leaving 11 bases between. This CDR3 is 15 amino acids long. The chain's CDR3 is CASSQRQENTGELFF. CDR3 sequence (DNA): TGTGCCAGCAGCCAAAGACAGGAGAACACCGGGGAGCTGTTTTTT.

This clonotype was found a few times. The chain recombines TRBV7-2 with TRBJ2-3, with D perhaps matching TRBD1 (6 bases). Germline loops: CDR1 SGHTA, CDR2 FQGNSA. V was pared by 1 base and J by 2 bases, with 10 bases between. This CDR3 is built from 15 residues. This CDR3 is CASSLVGQSTDTQYF. DNA for the CDR3: TGTGCCAGCAGCTTAGTGGGACAATCCACAGATACGCAGTATTTT.

The sample holds many counts of this clonotype. This chain connects TRBV20-1 to TRBJ2-1, with D tentatively TRBD1 (6 bases). Per the germline V gene, CDR1 is DFQATT and CDR2 is SNEGSKA (reference sequence). The germline V and J ends were trimmed by 2 bases and 5 bases, with 7 bases remaining between them. The CDR3 is 12 amino acids. The DNA for the CDR3 is TGCAGTGCTAGACAGGGGCACAATGAGCAGTTCTTC. As protein: CSARQGHNEQFF.